A single sample gave rise to the 24 T cell receptor beta chains below, sequenced in a study of Graves' ophthalmopathy and Graves' hyperthyroidism. The TCR beta CDR3 regions underwent amplification from RNA transcripts. First-round RT-PCR employed HTBI primers, with a second-round multiplex PCR after it. TCRdb re-derived calls from the multiplex PCR reads in MiXCR, one entry per CDR3 protein. The data contain some 160,000 distinct CDR3 sequences, 39% of them singletons. The material sequenced was peripheral blood. These TCRs come from a man younger than 45 with Graves' ophthalmopathy.

At least ten counts were recorded for this clonotype. The DNA of the CDR3 is TGCAGCGTTGACAGGGGCAGGGTGACCCCTCGGTACACTGAAGCTTTCTTT. Its protein is CSVDRGRVTPRYTEAFF. The gene calls are TRBV29-1 and TRBJ1-1; possible D gene TRBD1, 6 bases. Germline assignment: CDR1 SQVTM and CDR2 ANQGSEA. The CDR3 is 17 residues long. Trimming stripped 3 bases from V and 3 bases from J, with 23 bases between.

The table lists this clonotype with many counts. The V gene is TRBV6-2 or TRBV6-3, the J gene TRBJ1-2, with 9 bases that match TRBD1. The germline gives CDR1 MNHEY, CDR2 SVGEGT. The CDR3 contains 16 residues. Trimming cost V 6 bases and J 0 bases; bases outside gene matches: 8. CDR3 protein: CASSQNRGPANYGYTF. CDR3 nucleotides: TGTGCCAGCAGCCAGAACAGGGGGCCGGCTAACTATGGCTACACCTTC.

This clonotype was found many times. The V and J genes are TRBV28 and TRBJ1-5; a weak D match, TRBD1 (5 bases). CDR1 and CDR2 from the germline V gene are MDHEN and SYDVKM. This CDR3 contains 16 residues. V was trimmed by 3 bases and J by 0 bases, leaving 12 bases between them. CDR3 residues: CASSLSRAYSNQPQHF. CDR3 bases: TGTGCCAGCAGTTTGTCCAGGGCATATAGCAATCAGCCCCAGCATTTT.

This rearrangement joins TRBV6-2 or TRBV6-3 to TRBJ1-1, with D maybe TRBD1 (5 bases). The germline V gene has CDR1 MNHEY and CDR2 SVGEGT. V was cut by 5 bases and J by 9 bases, with 13 bases left in between. This CDR3 is built from 12 residues. The CDR3 reads CASSLGGGKAFF. In DNA form, the CDR3 reads TGTGCCAGCAGTCTCGGCGGGGGGAAAGCTTTCTTT.

This clonotype was seen a few times. The chain combines TRBV28 with TRBJ1-1, with 8 positions matching TRBD1. The germline V gene has CDR1 MDHEN and CDR2 SYDVKM. The trim removed 5 bases at V and 1 base at J, leaving 9 bases unmatched. The CDR3 loop spans 16 amino acids. CDR3: CASSPSDGQGNTEAFF. CDR3 sequence (DNA): TGTGCCAGCAGTCCATCAGACGGACAGGGGAACACTGAAGCTTTCTTT. Together with reference TRBV28 and TRBJ1-1, the CDR3 gives the full variable domain: DVKVTQSSRYLVKRTGEKVFLECVQDMDHENMFWYRQDPGLGLRLIYFSYDVKMKEKGDIPEGYSVSREKKERFSLILESASTNQTSMYLCASSPSDGQGNTEAFFGQGTRLTVV.

This clonotype came up once. V usage is TRBV30 and J usage is TRBJ2-5; D possibly uses TRBD1 or TRBD2 (6 bases each). In germline, CDR1 is GTSNPN, CDR2 SVGIG (reference sequence). Trimming left V 0 bases short and J 5 bases short, with 13 bases between. This CDR3 contains 14 residues. The CDR3 DNA follows: TGTGCCTGGAGTGTAGACGGGGGCGCGGAGACCCAGTACTTC. This codes for CAWSVDGGAETQYF.

This clonotype was recorded many times. The chain employs TRBV12-3 or TRBV12-4 and TRBJ1-1; D is ambiguous. Between the trimmed V and J ends, which lost 6 bases and 1 base, there was a span of 9 bases. This CDR3 contains 13 residues. The CDR3 DNA follows: TGTGCCAGCAGCTTTATTGGGAACACTGAAGCTTTCTTT. It translates to CASSFIGNTEAFF.

The rearrangement uses TRBV10-3 and TRBJ2-7; a weak D match, TRBD2 (5 bases). From germline, CDR1 is ENHRY and CDR2 SYGVKD. V lost 0 bases and J lost 4, with 10 bases in between. CDR3 length: 14 amino acids. The chain's CDR3 is CAISESGVGYEQYF. The DNA for the CDR3 is TGTGCCATCAGTGAGTCCGGGGTGGGGTACGAGCAGTACTTC.

This clonotype was seen many times. The CDR3 region has the DNA TGTGCTAGTGGTTCCCGAACTAGCGGGGGCTACGAGCAGTACTTC. This encodes CASGSRTSGGYEQYF. The chain links TRBV12-5 to TRBJ2-7, with 11 bases lining up with TRBD2. Germline trimming cut 4 bases from V and 3 bases from J; bases unmatched to any gene: 5. Germline V gives CDR1 LGHNT, CDR2 FRNRAP. The CDR3 covers 15 residues. The entire variable domain, with the rest obtained from reference TRBV12-5 and TRBJ2-7, is as follows: DARVTQTPRHKVTEMGQEVTMRCQPILGHNTVFWYRQTMMQGLELLAYFRNRAPLDDSGMPKDRFSAEMPDATLATLKIQPSEPRDSAVYFCASGSRTSGGYEQYFGPGTRLTVT.

A remark on this clonotype: A read error may produce the germline difference seen at one junction end. The chain recombines TRBV6-1 with TRBJ2-7; no definite D call. From germline, CDR1 is MNHNS and CDR2 SASEGT. This CDR3 has 12 amino acids. This CDR3 is CPSRRARNEQYF. In DNA form, the CDR3 reads TGTCCCAGCAGGCGTGCGAGGAACGAGCAGTACTTC.

V is TRBV28 and J is TRBJ1-5; TRBD1 aligns across 7 bases. Germline CDR1 is MDHEN and CDR2 is SYDVKM. This CDR3 has 19 amino acids. The trim removed 5 bases at V and 4 bases at J, leaving 20 bases unmatched. The CDR3 spells CASSHKTGRAMDWNQPQHF. The CDR3, as DNA: TGTGCCAGCAGTCACAAGACAGGGCGGGCCATGGATTGGAATCAGCCCCAGCATTTT.

The chain links TRBV6-2 or TRBV6-3 to TRBJ2-7, with D perhaps assigned TRBD1 or TRBD2 (7 bases each). Trimming cost V 2 bases and J 4 bases, with 15 bases left between them. Germline assignment: CDR1 MNHEY and CDR2 SVGEGT. This CDR3 has 15 amino acids. CDR3 protein: CASSYGGGQNYEQYF. The DNA of the CDR3 is TGTGCCAGCAGTTACGGCGGGGGACAGAATTACGAGCAGTACTTC.

The CDR3 bases are TGTGCCAGCAGTGTTGTCGGGCGCCAAGAGACCCAGTACTTC. Its protein product is CASSVVGRQETQYF. The chain is built from TRBV2 and TRBJ2-5; D call uncertain. The CDR3 extends over 14 amino acids. V lost 4 bases and J lost 1, with 10 bases in between. Per the germline V gene, CDR1 is SNHLY and CDR2 is FYNNEI.

This clonotype was detected many times. V is TRBV19 and J is TRBJ2-7, with D possibly TRBD1 on 5 matching bases. Germline values: CDR1 LNHDA, CDR2 SQIVND (reference sequence). The CDR3 loop spans 14 amino acids. V shed 6 bases and J shed 3 bases, with 15 bases lying between them. The CDR3 region is CASRGYQGNYEQYF. CDR3 in DNA: TGTGCCAGTAGGGGGTACCAGGGTAACTACGAGCAGTACTTC.

This clonotype came up many times. This chain connects TRBV6-2 or TRBV6-3 to TRBJ1-1; tentatively, D is TRBD1 (5 bases). V was trimmed by 2 bases and J by 3 bases, leaving 10 bases between them. CDR1 MNHEY and CDR2 SVGEGT come from the germline V gene. This CDR3 contains 14 residues. CDR3 sequence (DNA): TGTGCCAGCAGTTACCAGGGTGGGTACACTGAAGCTTTCTTT. It specifies CASSYQGGYTEAFF.

The chain employs TRBV30 and TRBJ2-7, with D possibly being TRBD1 or TRBD2 (5 bases each). The V gene lost 5 bases and the J gene lost 4 bases, with 21 bases spanning the gap. The CDR3 covers 15 residues. Germline CDR1 GTSNPN, CDR2 SVGIG (reference sequence). As DNA, the CDR3 is TGTGCCTGGGCCCTTGAGGGACGAGACCCTTACGAGCAGTACTTC. Amino acid sequence: CAWALEGRDPYEQYF.

This clonotype was counted ten times or more. A read error may produce the germline difference seen at one junction end. The J gene is TRBJ2-7, the V gene TRBV28, with D perhaps matching TRBD2 (5 bases). The CDR3 length is 14 residues. CDR1 is MDHEN, CDR2 SYDVKM, per germline. For the CDR3, the DNA is TGTGCCAGCAGTTTAAGGCCCGCGAACAGACTACTGGATTTC. Its translation is CASSLRPANRLLDF.

The chain is built from TRBV6-2 or TRBV6-3 and TRBJ2-2, with unresolved D. Germline assignment: CDR1 MNHEY and CDR2 SVGEGT. The V end lost 6 bases, the J end lost 9 bases, and 14 bases lay between the germline ends. The CDR3 spans 13 residues. CDR3 sequence (DNA): TGTGCCAGCAGCGTGATAGCCGGCCGGGAGCTGTTTTTT. This gives the protein CASSVIAGRELFF.

This clonotype was recorded many times. The chain links TRBV12-3 or TRBV12-4 to TRBJ2-7; TRBD2 matches 12 bases. There are 14 residues in the CDR3. Germline trimming cut 3 bases from V and 4 bases from J; bases unmatched to any gene: 1. CDR3 sequence reads: CASSFLAGGYEQYF. DNA of the CDR3: TGTGCCAGCAGTTTCCTAGCGGGAGGGTACGAGCAGTACTTC.

The chain links TRBV2 to TRBJ1-1; 7 bases fit TRBD1. Germline V gene data show CDR1 as SNHLY and CDR2 as FYNNEI. The V and J ends lost 6 bases and 2 bases, in that order; junction bases with no gene match: 6. The CDR3 consists of 14 residues. CDR3: CASRLRDRNTEAFF. The CDR3, as DNA: TGTGCCAGCAGACTCCGGGACAGAAACACTGAAGCTTTCTTT.

A note on this clonotype: A much larger clone sits a single nucleotide away, making a read error possible. This sequence joins TRBV3-1 and TRBJ1-1; D remains ambiguous. Germline V gene lookup returns CDR1 LGHDT and CDR2 YNNKEL (reference sequence). The ends were cut back, 8 bases at V and 2 bases at J, with 12 bases in the middle. The CDR3 has 13 amino acids. CDR3 in DNA: TGTGCCAGCGTCCCGGTACAAAACACTGAAGCTTTCTTT. Amino acids: CASVPVQNTEAFF.

This clonotype was seen just once. The genes are TRBV7-2 and TRBJ1-5; 9 nucleotides line up with TRBD1. The CDR3 has 14 amino acids. CDR1 is SGHTA, CDR2 FQGNSA, per germline. The trim removed 5 bases at V and 7 bases at J, leaving 6 bases unmatched. Here the CDR3 DNA reads TGTGCCAGCAGCCTAGGGACAGGGTCACAGCCCCAGCATTTT. It specifies CASSLGTGSQPQHF.

V is TRBV28 and J is TRBJ2-7; the D gene is possibly TRBD1 (5 bases). CDR3 size: 14 residues. Trimming stripped 5 bases from V and 3 bases from J, with 14 bases between. Germline CDR1 MDHEN, CDR2 SYDVKM. CDR3 DNA: TGTGCCAGCAGTCCCACGGCAGGGCGCTACGAGCAGTACTTC. This sequence encodes CASSPTAGRYEQYF.

This clonotype was observed a handful of times. This chain uses TRBV12-3 or TRBV12-4 with TRBJ2-7; 12 bases agree with TRBD1. This CDR3 spans 15 amino acids. With V trimmed by 5 bases and J by 4 bases, 6 bases remained unmatched. DNA of the CDR3: TGTGCCAGCAGTCCATGGGACAGGGGGCGGTACGAGCAGTACTTC. Its translation is CASSPWDRGRYEQYF.